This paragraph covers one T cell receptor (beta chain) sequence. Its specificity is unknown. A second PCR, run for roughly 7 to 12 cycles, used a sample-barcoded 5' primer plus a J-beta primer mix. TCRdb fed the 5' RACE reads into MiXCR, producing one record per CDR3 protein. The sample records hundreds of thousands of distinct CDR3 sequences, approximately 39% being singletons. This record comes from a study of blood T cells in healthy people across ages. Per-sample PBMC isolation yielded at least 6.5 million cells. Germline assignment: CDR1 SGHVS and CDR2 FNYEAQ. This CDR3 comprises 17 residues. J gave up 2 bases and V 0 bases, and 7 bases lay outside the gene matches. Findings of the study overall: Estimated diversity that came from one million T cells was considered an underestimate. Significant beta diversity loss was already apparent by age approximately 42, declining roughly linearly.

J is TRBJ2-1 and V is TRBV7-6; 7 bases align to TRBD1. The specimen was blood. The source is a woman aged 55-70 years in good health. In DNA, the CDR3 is TGTGCCAGCAGCTTAGCGCCGGGCAGGGGGACCTACAATGAGCAGTTCTTC. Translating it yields CASSLAPGRGTYNEQFF. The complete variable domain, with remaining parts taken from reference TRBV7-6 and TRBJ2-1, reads GAGVSQSPRYKVTKRGQDVALRCDPISGHVSLYWYRQALGQGPEFLTYFNYEAQQDKSGLPNDRFSAERPEGSISTLTIQRTEQRDSAMYRCASSLAPGRGTYNEQFFGPGTRLTVL.